One and the same sample provided the 8 T cell receptor beta chains below, sequenced in a study of T-cell reconstitution after alpha-beta-depleted transplantation in children. Preparation of the TCRbeta library used unique molecular identifiers. TCRdb used MiXCR to reprocess the PCR reads, holding one entry per CDR3 protein. The sample shows about 490,000 distinct CDR3 sequences, under 12% of them seen only once. The source was PBMCs, collected before TCRalphabeta/CD19-depleted stem cell transplant. The source of these receptors is a child younger than 10 with inherited bone marrow failure, due to receive a stem cell transplant.

This clonotype has a count of ten or more. The chain couples TRBV6-2 or TRBV6-3 to TRBJ2-2; D assignment may be TRBD1 or TRBD2 (5 bases each). Trimming left V 0 bases short and J 7 bases short, with 18 bases between. In germline, CDR1 is MNHEY, CDR2 SVGEGT. The CDR3 extends over 17 amino acids. The CDR3, as DNA: TGTGCCAGCAGTTACTCTGCCGTGGGGGAGTACGGCGGGGAGCTGTTTTTT. Protein product: CASSYSAVGEYGGELFF.

There are many counts of this clonotype. V and J are TRBV18 and TRBJ2-3, with unresolved D. V lost 3 bases to trimming and J lost 9 bases, with 16 bases between them. This CDR3 contains 14 residues. Per germline, CDR1 KGHSH and CDR2 LQKENI. CDR3 region: CASSPSISSVTQYF. CDR3 DNA: TGTGCCAGCTCACCTTCGATCAGCTCTGTGACGCAGTATTTT.

This clonotype occurred many times. The V and J genes are TRBV24-1 and TRBJ2-1; TRBD2 matches 7 bases. The CDR3 length is 12 residues. In germline, CDR1 is KGHDR, CDR2 SFDVKD. The V gene end was trimmed by 9 bases and the J gene end by 7 bases; junction bases not matched to a gene: 5. This CDR3 reads CATAGEGNEQFF. The DNA for the CDR3 is TGTGCCACCGCGGGAGAAGGAAATGAGCAGTTCTTC.

This clonotype was observed a handful of times. The DNA of the CDR3 is TGTGCCAGCAACGATCCGGGACTAGCAGATTTCACTAGCACAGATACGCAGTATTTT. This sequence encodes CASNDPGLADFTSTDTQYF. The rearrangement uses TRBV28 and TRBJ2-3; TRBD2 matches at 9 bases. The junction had 17 bases not matched to a gene; V was cut back by 7 bases and J by 0 bases. The germline V gene has CDR1 MDHEN and CDR2 SYDVKM. CDR3 length: 19 amino acids.

This clonotype was recorded a few times. The chain couples TRBV27 to TRBJ1-2, with D uncertain. Per the germline V gene, CDR1 is MNHEY and CDR2 is SMNVEV (reference sequence). V was shortened by 3 bases and J by 3 bases, with 14 bases between the two germline ends. The CDR3 sequence is 15 residues long. The DNA for the CDR3 is TGTGCCAGCAGTTTCCAGGAACCGCCAGACTATGGCTACACCTTC. Translating it yields CASSFQEPPDYGYTF.

This clonotype was detected many times. The V gene is TRBV4-3, the J gene TRBJ2-3, with D perhaps TRBD2 (6 bases). CDR1 and CDR2 from the germline V gene are LGHNA and YSLEER. V lost 3 bases and J 4 bases, leaving 17 bases between the germline ends. This CDR3 region has 16 residues. The CDR3 coding sequence is TGCGCCAGCAGCCAGACCGGGACTCTCGGTGCAGATACGCAGTATTTT. Translation: CASSQTGTLGADTQYF.

On this clonotype: With a much larger clone just one base away, this may be a read error. This chain connects TRBV12-3 or TRBV12-4 to TRBJ2-1; D is unresolved. Trimming removed 8 bases from V and 9 bases from J, with 14 bases in between. CDR3 length equals 12 residues. CDR3 protein: CASLYRCAEQFF. Written as DNA, the CDR3 is TGTGCCAGCTTATATAGGTGCGCTGAGCAGTTCTTC.

This clonotype was detected ten times or more. V is TRBV29-1 and J is TRBJ1-1; D possibly corresponds to TRBD1 (5 bases). Germline CDR1 SQVTM, CDR2 ANQGSEA. This CDR3 is 14 amino acids long. The V gene lost 4 bases and the J gene lost 3 bases, with 15 bases spanning the gap. The CDR3 region is CSVAVTVYDTEAFF. CDR3 sequence (DNA): TGCAGCGTTGCTGTGACAGTCTATGACACTGAAGCTTTCTTT. Looking up the rest from reference TRBV29-1 and TRBJ1-1 gives the full variable domain: SAVISQKPSRDICQRGTSLTIQCQVDSQVTMMFWYRQQPGQSLTLIATANQGSEATYESGFVIDKFPISRPNLTFSTLTVSNMSPEDSSIYLCSVAVTVYDTEAFFGQGTRLTVV.